This T cell receptor beta chain was found in a study of blood T cell repertoires in COVID-19. Study details: COVID-19 samples, acute and convalescent, were from the United States, Italy and Spain.

TCRdb's table, derived via immunoSEQ multiplex PCR, lists solely in-frame clones and lacks some. Altogether some 190,000 clones are present, 80% to 90% being singletons, with the ten largest covering roughly 11%. Looked up from germline, CDR1 is SEHNR and CDR2 is FQNEAQ (reference sequence). Trimming removed 5 bases at V and 5 bases at J, with 21 bases between. CDR3 length: 16 residues. Sequences were obtained from peripheral blood. The receptor's source is a woman in her thirties or forties with COVID-19, enrolled during active disease. The V gene is TRBV7-9, the J gene TRBJ2-5; perhaps TRBD1 as D (5 bases). CDR3 coding DNA: TGTGCCAGCAGCCTAGGGGTCAGGGTGGTGAATGAGACCCAGTACTTC. It codes for CASSLGVRVVNETQYF.